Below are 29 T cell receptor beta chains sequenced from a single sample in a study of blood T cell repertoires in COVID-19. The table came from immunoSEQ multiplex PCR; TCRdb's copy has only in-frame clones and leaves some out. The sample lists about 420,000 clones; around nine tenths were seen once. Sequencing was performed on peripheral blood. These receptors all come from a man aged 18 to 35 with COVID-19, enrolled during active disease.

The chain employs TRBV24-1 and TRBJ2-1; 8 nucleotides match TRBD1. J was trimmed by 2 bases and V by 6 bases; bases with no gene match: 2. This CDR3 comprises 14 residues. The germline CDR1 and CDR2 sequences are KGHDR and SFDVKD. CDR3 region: CATSSTGAYNEQFF. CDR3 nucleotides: TGTGCCACCAGTTCGACAGGGGCCTACAATGAGCAGTTCTTC.

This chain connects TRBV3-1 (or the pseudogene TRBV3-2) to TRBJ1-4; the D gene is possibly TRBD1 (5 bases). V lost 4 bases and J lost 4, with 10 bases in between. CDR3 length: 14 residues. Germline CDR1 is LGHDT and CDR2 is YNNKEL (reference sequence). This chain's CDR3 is CASSPGTVNEKLFF. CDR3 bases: TGTGCCAGCAGCCCTGGGACTGTTAATGAAAAACTGTTTTTT.

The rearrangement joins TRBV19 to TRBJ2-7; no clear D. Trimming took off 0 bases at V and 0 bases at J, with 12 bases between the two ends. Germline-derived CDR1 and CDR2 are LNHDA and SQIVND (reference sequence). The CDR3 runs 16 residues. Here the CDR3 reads CASSIDPRRSSYEQYF. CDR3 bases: TGTGCCAGTAGTATAGATCCGAGACGGAGCTCCTACGAGCAGTACTTC.

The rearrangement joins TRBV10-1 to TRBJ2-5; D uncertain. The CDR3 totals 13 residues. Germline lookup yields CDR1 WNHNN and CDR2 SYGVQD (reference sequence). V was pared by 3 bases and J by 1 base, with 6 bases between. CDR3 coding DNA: TGCGCCAGCAGTGAAGCCGGCCAAGAGACCCAGTACTTC. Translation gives CASSEAGQETQYF.

CDR3 region: CASSRINPGATEAFF. For the CDR3, the DNA is TGTGCCAGCAGCCGAATTAACCCAGGGGCCACTGAAGCTTTCTTT. V usage is TRBV5-5 and J usage is TRBJ1-1; a weak D match, TRBD1 (6 bases). V lost 4 bases and J 4 bases, leaving 17 bases between the germline ends. From germline, CDR1 is SGHKS and CDR2 YYEKEE (reference sequence). CDR3 length: 15 residues. Full variable domain (outside the CDR3, taken from reference TRBV5-5 and TRBJ1-1): DAGVTQSPTHLIKTRGQQVTLRCSPISGHKSVSWYQQVLGQGPQFIFQYYEKEERGRGNFPDRFSARQFPNYSSELNVNALLLGDSALYLCASSRINPGATEAFFGQGTRLTVV.

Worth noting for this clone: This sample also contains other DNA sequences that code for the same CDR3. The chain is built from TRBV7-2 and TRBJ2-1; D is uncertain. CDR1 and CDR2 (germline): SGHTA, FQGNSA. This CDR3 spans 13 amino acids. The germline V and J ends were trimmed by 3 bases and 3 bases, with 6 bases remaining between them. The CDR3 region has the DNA TGTGCCAGCAGCTTGAGTAGCTACAATGAGCAGTTCTTC. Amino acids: CASSLSSYNEQFF.

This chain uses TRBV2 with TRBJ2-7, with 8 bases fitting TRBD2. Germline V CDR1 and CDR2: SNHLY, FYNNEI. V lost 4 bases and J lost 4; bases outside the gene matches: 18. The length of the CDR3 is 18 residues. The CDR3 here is CASSVPREGTRELYEQYF. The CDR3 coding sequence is TGTGCCAGCAGTGTCCCTAGGGAGGGGACTAGAGAATTATACGAGCAGTACTTC.

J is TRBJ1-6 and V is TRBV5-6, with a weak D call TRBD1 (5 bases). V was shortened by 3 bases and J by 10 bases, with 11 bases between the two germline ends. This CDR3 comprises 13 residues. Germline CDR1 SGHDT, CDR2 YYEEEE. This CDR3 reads CASSSQGYSPLHF. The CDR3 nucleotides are TGTGCCAGCAGCTCGCAGGGTTACTCACCCCTCCACTTT.

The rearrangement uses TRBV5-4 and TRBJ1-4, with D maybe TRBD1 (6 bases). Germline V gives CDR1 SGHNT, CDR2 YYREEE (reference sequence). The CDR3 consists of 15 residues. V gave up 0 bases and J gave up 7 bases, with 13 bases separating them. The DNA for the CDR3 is TGTGCCAGCAGCTTGGCCGGACAGATGGGTGAAAAACTGTTTTTT. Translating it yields CASSLAGQMGEKLFF.

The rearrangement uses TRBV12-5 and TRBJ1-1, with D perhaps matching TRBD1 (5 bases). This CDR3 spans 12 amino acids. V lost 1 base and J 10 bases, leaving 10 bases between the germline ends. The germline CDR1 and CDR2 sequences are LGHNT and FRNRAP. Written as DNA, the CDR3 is TGTGCTAGTGGTTTGGGGGGGGTAGGAGCTTTCTTT. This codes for CASGLGGVGAFF.

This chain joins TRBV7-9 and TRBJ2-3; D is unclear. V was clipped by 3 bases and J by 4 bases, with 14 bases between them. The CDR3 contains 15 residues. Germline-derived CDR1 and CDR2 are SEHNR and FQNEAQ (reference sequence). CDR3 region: CASSFRSTRPDTQYF. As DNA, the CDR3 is TGTGCCAGCAGCTTTCGGTCGACTCGCCCAGATACGCAGTATTTT.

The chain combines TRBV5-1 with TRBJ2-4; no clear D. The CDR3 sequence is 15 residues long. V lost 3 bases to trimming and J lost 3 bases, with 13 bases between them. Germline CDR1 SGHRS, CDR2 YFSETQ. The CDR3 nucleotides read TGCGCCAGCAGCTCTGAGATTAGTAGCAAAAACATTCAGTACTTC. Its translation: CASSSEISSKNIQYF.

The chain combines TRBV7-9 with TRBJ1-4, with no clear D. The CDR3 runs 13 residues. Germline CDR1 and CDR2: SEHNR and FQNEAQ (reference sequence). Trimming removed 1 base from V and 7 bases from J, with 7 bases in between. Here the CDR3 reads CASSLGSGEKLFF. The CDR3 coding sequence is TGTGCCAGCAGCTTAGGTTCGGGTGAAAAACTGTTTTTT.

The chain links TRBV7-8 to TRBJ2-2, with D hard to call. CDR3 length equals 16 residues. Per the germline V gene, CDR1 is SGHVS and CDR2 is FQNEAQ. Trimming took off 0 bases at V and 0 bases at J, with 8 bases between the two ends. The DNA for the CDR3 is TGTGCCAGCAGCTTAGCGCGTAGAGCGAACACCGGGGAGCTGTTTTTT. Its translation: CASSLARRANTGELFF.

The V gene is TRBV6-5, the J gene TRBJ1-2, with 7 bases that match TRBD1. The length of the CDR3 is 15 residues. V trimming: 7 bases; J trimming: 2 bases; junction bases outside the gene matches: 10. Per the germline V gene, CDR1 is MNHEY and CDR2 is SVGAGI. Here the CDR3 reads CASTDRSYLNYGYTF. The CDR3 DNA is TGTGCCAGCACGGACAGGTCATACCTCAACTATGGCTACACCTTC.

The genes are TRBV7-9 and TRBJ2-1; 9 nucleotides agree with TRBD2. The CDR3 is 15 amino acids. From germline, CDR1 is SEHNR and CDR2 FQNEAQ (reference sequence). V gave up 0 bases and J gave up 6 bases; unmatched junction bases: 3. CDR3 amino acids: CASSLASGSFNEQFF. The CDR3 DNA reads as TGTGCCAGCAGCTTAGCTAGCGGGAGTTTCAATGAGCAGTTCTTC.

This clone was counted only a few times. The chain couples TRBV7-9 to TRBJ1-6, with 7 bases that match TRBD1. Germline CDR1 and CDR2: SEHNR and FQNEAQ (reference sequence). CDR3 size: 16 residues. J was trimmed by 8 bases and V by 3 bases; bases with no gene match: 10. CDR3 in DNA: TGTGCCAGCAGCTTGGAAGACAGGGATTGGGATTCACCCCTCCACTTT. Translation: CASSLEDRDWDSPLHF.

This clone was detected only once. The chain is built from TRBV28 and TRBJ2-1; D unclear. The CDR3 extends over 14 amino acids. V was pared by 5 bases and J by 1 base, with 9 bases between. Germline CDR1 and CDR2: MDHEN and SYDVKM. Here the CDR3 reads CASSIIVSYNEQFF. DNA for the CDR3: TGTGCCAGCAGTATTATCGTATCCTACAATGAGCAGTTCTTC.

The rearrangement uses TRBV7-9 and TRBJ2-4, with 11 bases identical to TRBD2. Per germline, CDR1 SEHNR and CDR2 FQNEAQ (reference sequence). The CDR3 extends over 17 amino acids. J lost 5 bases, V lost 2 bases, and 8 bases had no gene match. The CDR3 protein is CASSLTPTSGEQNIQYF. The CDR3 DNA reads TGTGCCAGCAGCTTAACACCGACTAGCGGGGAACAAAACATTCAGTACTTC.

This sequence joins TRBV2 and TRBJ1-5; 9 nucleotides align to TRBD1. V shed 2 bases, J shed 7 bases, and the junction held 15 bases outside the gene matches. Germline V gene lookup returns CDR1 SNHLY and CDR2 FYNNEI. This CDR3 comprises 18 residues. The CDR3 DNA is TGTGCCAGCAGTGAATGGGGACAGGGTTCCTTGGCTAGACAGCCCCAGCATTTT. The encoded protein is CASSEWGQGSLARQPQHF.

The CDR3 protein is CSVDGEGLSYNEQFF. CDR3 sequence (DNA): TGCAGCGTTGACGGAGAGGGCCTCTCCTACAATGAGCAGTTCTTC. This sequence joins TRBV29-1 and TRBJ2-1; the D gene is possibly TRBD2 (5 bases). Between the trimmed V and J ends, which lost 3 bases and 0 bases, there was a span of 12 bases. The CDR3 contains 15 residues. From germline, CDR1 is SQVTM and CDR2 ANQGSEA.

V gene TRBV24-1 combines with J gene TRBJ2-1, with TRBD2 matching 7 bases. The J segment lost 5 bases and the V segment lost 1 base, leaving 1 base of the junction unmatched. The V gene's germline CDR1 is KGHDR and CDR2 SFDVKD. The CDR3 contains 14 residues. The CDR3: CATSDFGTNNEQFF. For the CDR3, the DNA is TGTGCCACCAGTGATTTCGGGACTAACAATGAGCAGTTCTTC.

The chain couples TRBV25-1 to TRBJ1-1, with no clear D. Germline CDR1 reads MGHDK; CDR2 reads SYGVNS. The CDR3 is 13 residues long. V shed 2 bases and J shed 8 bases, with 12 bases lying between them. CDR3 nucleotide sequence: TGTGCCAGCAGTGAAAGGGAGGGAGGGGAAGCTTTCTTT. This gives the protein CASSEREGGEAFF.

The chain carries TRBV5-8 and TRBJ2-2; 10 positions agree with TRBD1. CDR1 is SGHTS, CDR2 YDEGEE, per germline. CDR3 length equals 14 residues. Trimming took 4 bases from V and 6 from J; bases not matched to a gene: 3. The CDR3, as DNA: TGTGCCAGCAGCCTAGACAGGGGGCCCGGGGAGCTGTTTTTT. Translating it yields CASSLDRGPGELFF. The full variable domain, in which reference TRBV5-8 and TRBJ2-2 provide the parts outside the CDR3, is EAGVTQSPTHLIKTRGQQATLRCSPISGHTSVYWYQQALGLGLQFLLWYDEGEERNRGNFPPRFSGRQFPNYSSELNVNALELEDSALYLCASSLDRGPGELFFGEGSRLTVL.

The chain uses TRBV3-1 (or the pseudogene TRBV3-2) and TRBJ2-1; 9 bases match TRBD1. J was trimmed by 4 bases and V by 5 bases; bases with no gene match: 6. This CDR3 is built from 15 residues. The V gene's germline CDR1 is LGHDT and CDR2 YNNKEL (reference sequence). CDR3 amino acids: CASSSGTGSYNEQFF. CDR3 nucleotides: TGTGCCAGCAGCTCCGGGACAGGGTCATACAATGAGCAGTTCTTC.

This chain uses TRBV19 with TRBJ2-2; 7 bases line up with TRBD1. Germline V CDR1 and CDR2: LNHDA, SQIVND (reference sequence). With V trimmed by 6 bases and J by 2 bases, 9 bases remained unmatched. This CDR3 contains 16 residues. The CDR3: CASSVGGLINTGELFF. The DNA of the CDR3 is TGTGCCAGTAGCGTAGGGGGCCTCATAAACACCGGGGAGCTGTTTTTT. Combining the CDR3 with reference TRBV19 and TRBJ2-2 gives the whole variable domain DGGITQSPKYLFRKEGQNVTLSCEQNLNHDAMYWYRQDPGQGLRLIYYSQIVNDFQKGDIAEGYSVSREKKESFPLTVTSAQKNPTAFYLCASSVGGLINTGELFFGEGSRLTVL.

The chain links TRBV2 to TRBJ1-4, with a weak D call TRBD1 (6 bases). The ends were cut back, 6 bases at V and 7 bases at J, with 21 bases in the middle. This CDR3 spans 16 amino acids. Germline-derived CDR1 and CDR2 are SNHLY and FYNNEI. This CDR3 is CASRGTNLQRGEKLFF. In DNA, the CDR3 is TGTGCCAGCAGGGGGACAAACCTCCAACGGGGTGAAAAACTGTTTTTT.

For the CDR3, the DNA is TGTGCCAGCGGGAGGGCCGTTGGGGAGCTGTTTTTT. Translated, it gives CASGRAVGELFF. This sequence joins TRBV2 and TRBJ2-2; 7 bases fit TRBD2. With 8 bases clipped from V and 8 bases from J, the junction kept 5 bases outside the gene matches. The CDR3 has 12 amino acids. CDR1 is SNHLY and CDR2 is FYNNEI in the germline V gene.

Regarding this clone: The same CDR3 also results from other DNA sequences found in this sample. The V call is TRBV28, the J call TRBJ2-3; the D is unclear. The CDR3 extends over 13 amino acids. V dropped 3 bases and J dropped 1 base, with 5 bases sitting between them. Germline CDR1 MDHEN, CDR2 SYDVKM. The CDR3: CASSLPGTDTQYF. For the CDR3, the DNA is TGTGCCAGCAGTTTGCCAGGCACAGATACGCAGTATTTT.